This TCR beta chain comes out of a study of blood T cells in healthy people across ages. Study results and limitations: Across samples, TCR beta diversity tracked strongly with naive T cell percentage. Both naive CD4+ cell counts and diversity were greater in long-lived donors than in aged donors.

The CDR3 has 14 residues. Germline V gives CDR1 DFQATT, CDR2 SNEGSKA (reference sequence). Per individual sample, total RNA of at least 6 micrograms was extracted. A second PCR of about 6 to 12 cycles used a sample-barcoded 5' primer and a J-beta primer mix. TCRdb reprocessed the 5' RACE reads via MiXCR and lists one record per CDR3 protein. This sample has some 1.7 million distinct CDR3 sequences, with about 28% found just once. As to this clonotype: Its matching antigen is unknown. A read error may account for a junction end that differs from germline.

This sequence originates from a woman under 40 in good health. The sequencing input was blood. This chain connects TRBV20-1 to TRBJ2-1; 9 positions match TRBD2. CDR3 protein: CSAPGLATGNEKFF. The CDR3 coding sequence is TGCAGTGCACCTGGACTAGCGACGGGCAATGAGAAGTTCTTC.